This T cell receptor beta chain was recovered during a study of T cells after yellow fever vaccination. Study summary: In the case of low-cell-number fractions, SMART-Seq v4 Ultra Low Input was used for preparation.

MiXCR, applied by TCRdb to the 5' RACE reads, yields one record per CDR3 protein. The sample has around 310,000 distinct CDR3 sequences, 7.5% to 9% seen once. Study-level points and caveats: A faster peak, day 5 versus 15, was reached by the weaker secondary response. Shared CD4/CD8 clonotypes were a small share, likely from convergent recombination. Post-booster reappearance was seen for most primary-vaccination clones (96% CD4, 85% to 90% CD8).

Germline CDR1 reads ENHRY; CDR2 reads SYGVKD. V shed 0 bases, J shed 4 bases, and the junction held 8 bases outside the gene matches. The length of the CDR3 is 17 residues. The sample holds a few counts of this clonotype. Its antigen is still unknown. The sequenced sample was PBMCs, obtained on the day of the first yellow fever vaccination. This TCR derives from a man aged 18 to 30 who received the YFV17D yellow fever vaccine. The chain has TRBV10-3 and TRBJ2-5; 10 bases are a match to TRBD1. The CDR3 protein is CAISESMGQGPLETQYF. DNA for the CDR3: TGTGCCATCAGTGAGTCGATGGGACAGGGGCCCCTAGAGACCCAGTACTTC.